One and the same sample provided the 22 T cell receptor beta chains below, sequenced in a study of identical twins. TCRdb re-called the 5' RACE reads through MiXCR, storing one row per CDR3 protein. There are roughly 1.6 million distinct CDR3 sequences in the sample; under 35% occur only once, and roughly 0.3% lies in the top ten. Material for sequencing was cord blood. The receptors were gathered from a newborn girl in good health.

This clonotype was observed a handful of times. The J gene is TRBJ1-5, the V gene TRBV20-1; perhaps TRBD1 as D (5 bases). Trimming took off 3 bases at V and 2 bases at J, with 11 bases between the two ends. The germline gives CDR1 DFQATT, CDR2 SNEGSKA (reference sequence). The CDR3 totals 14 residues. The CDR3 is CSARAGGGNQPQHF. CDR3 in DNA: TGCAGTGCTAGGGCGGGGGGGGGCAATCAGCCCCAGCATTTT.

This clonotype has a handful of counts. DNA of the CDR3: TGTGCCAGCAGCTTAGATGCTAGCGGGAGAGACAATGAGCAGTTCTTC. It is translated as CASSLDASGRDNEQFF. The V call is TRBV7-9, the J call TRBJ2-1; 10 bases align to TRBD2. This CDR3 contains 16 residues. Germline assignment: CDR1 SEHNR and CDR2 FQNEAQ (reference sequence). With 1 base clipped from V and 5 bases from J, the junction kept 5 bases outside the gene matches.

The chain links TRBV28 to TRBJ2-7; a weak D match, TRBD2 (6 bases). Trimming took 7 bases from V and 4 from J, leaving 11 bases between them. The CDR3 is made up of 12 amino acids. Germline V gene sequence: CDR1 MDHEN, CDR2 SYDVKM. DNA for the CDR3: TGTGCCAGCACCGGGAGAAGGTACGAGCAGTACTTC. Its protein is CASTGRRYEQYF.

The chain combines TRBV5-1 with TRBJ1-1; unclear D gene. Per the germline V gene, CDR1 is SGHRS and CDR2 is YFSETQ. V was pared by 4 bases and J by 7 bases, with 14 bases between. The CDR3 extends over 13 amino acids. CDR3 DNA: TGCGCCAGCAGCCTGATTGCGGGCTATGAAGCTTTCTTT. Translation gives CASSLIAGYEAFF.

Only a few counts were recorded for this clonotype. The chain carries TRBV20-1 and TRBJ1-5; 7 positions agree with TRBD1. J lost 2 bases, V lost 5 bases, and 3 bases had no gene match. Germline CDR1 reads DFQATT; CDR2 reads SNEGSKA (reference sequence). The CDR3 consists of 13 residues. The CDR3 is CSADGQGNQPQHF. CDR3 sequence (DNA): TGCAGTGCTGATGGACAGGGCAATCAGCCCCAGCATTTT.

The rearrangement links TRBV20-1 to TRBJ2-1; TRBD2 matches 10 bases. Unmatched junction bases numbered 7, after V lost 3 bases and J lost 8 bases. Per the germline V gene, CDR1 is DFQATT and CDR2 is SNEGSKA (reference sequence). The CDR3 spans 14 residues. The CDR3 region is CSASFPSGSYEQFF. CDR3 in DNA: TGCAGTGCTAGTTTCCCTAGCGGGAGCTATGAGCAGTTCTTC.

The rearrangement links TRBV20-1 to TRBJ1-6; TRBD1 agrees at 7 bases. The CDR3 consists of 14 residues. Germline V CDR1 and CDR2: DFQATT, SNEGSKA (reference sequence). Trimming cost V 2 bases and J 6 bases; bases outside gene matches: 4. For the CDR3, the DNA is TGCAGTGCTAGACGGACAGGTTCTAATTCACCCCTCCACTTT. Amino acids: CSARRTGSNSPLHF.

V is TRBV20-1 and J is TRBJ2-2; D might be TRBD2 (7 bases). CDR1 is DFQATT, CDR2 SNEGSKA, per germline (reference sequence). This CDR3 spans 14 amino acids. Trimming took 5 bases from V and 4 from J, leaving 14 bases between them. As DNA, the CDR3 is TGCAGTGCTCCGGGGGGCGCGGGCACCGGGGAGCTGTTTTTT. It codes for CSAPGGAGTGELFF.

The genes are TRBV20-1 and TRBJ1-6; D gene uncertain. V gave up 6 bases and J gave up 0 bases, with 12 bases separating them. Germline V gives CDR1 DFQATT, CDR2 SNEGSKA (reference sequence). This CDR3 has 15 amino acids. The CDR3 nucleotides are TGCAGTGCGCCAGTGCGGGTCTCCTATAATTCACCCCTCCACTTT. It is translated as CSAPVRVSYNSPLHF.

The J gene is TRBJ1-2, the V gene TRBV18; TRBD1 matches at 9 bases. Germline CDR1 and CDR2: KGHSH and LQKENI. This CDR3 is built from 17 residues. Trimming removed 1 base from V and 5 bases from J; junction bases left unmatched: 11. This CDR3 is CASSPLPWTGEGYGYTF. CDR3 nucleotides: TGTGCCAGCTCACCACTCCCATGGACAGGGGAGGGGTATGGCTACACCTTC. The full variable domain, with the rest looked up from reference TRBV18 and TRBJ1-2, is NAGVMQNPRHLVRRRGQEARLRCSPMKGHSHVYWYRQLPEEGLKFMVYLQKENIIDESGMPKERFSAEFPKEGPSILRIQQVVRGDSAAYFCASSPLPWTGEGYGYTFGSGTRLTVV.

The chain recombines TRBV5-1 with TRBJ1-6; the D gene is possibly TRBD1 (5 bases). CDR3 size: 15 residues. V was trimmed by 0 bases and J by 4 bases, leaving 8 bases between them. Germline CDR1 reads SGHRS; CDR2 reads YFSETQ. CDR3 nucleotides: TGCGCCAGCAGCTTGGACAGGCCATATAATTCACCCCTCCACTTT. It translates to CASSLDRPYNSPLHF.

This clonotype showed up just a few times. The chain joins TRBV12-3 or TRBV12-4 to TRBJ1-5, with 7 positions matching TRBD1. J lost 5 bases, V lost 5 bases, and 9 bases had no gene match. CDR3 length: 15 residues. The CDR3 nucleotides are TGTGCCAGCAGTCCTCGATCCCAGGGGGATCAGCCCCAGCATTTT. It yields the protein CASSPRSQGDQPQHF.

In this sample, this clonotype turned up many times. This sequence joins TRBV29-1 and TRBJ1-2; a weak D match, TRBD1 (5 bases). Germline values: CDR1 SQVTM, CDR2 ANQGSEA. Trimming left V 3 bases short and J 1 base short, with 9 bases between. This CDR3 is built from 13 residues. The DNA of the CDR3 is TGCAGCGTTGAGGGGGGTTTTAACTATGGCTACACCTTC. Its translation: CSVEGGFNYGYTF.

V and J are TRBV6-6 and TRBJ2-5, with D possibly being TRBD1 (6 bases). The CDR3 covers 16 residues. Trimming shortened V by 6 bases and J by 11 bases, and 28 bases separated the two germline ends. Germline values: CDR1 MNHNY, CDR2 SVGAGI (reference sequence). The chain's CDR3 is CASSFRLGALANEQYF. In nucleotides, the CDR3 is TGTGCCAGCAGCTTCCGATTGGGGGCCCTTGCTAATGAGCAGTACTTC.

V is TRBV4-1 and J is TRBJ2-1, with unresolved D. Germline V gives CDR1 MGHRA, CDR2 YSYEKL. V dropped 0 bases and J dropped 8 bases, with 17 bases sitting between them. This CDR3 is built from 16 residues. CDR3 DNA sequence: TGCGCCAGCAGCCAAGATGATCGGGTAGGCCGCGATGAGCAGTTCTTC. This sequence encodes CASSQDDRVGRDEQFF.

This clonotype was found a few times. The gene calls are TRBV9 and TRBJ2-1; D not resolved. The CDR3 is 15 amino acids. Trimming stripped 0 bases from V and 1 base from J, with 8 bases between. From germline, CDR1 is SGDLS and CDR2 YYNGEE. The CDR3 loop reads CASSVVGHSYNEQFF. The CDR3 region has the DNA TGTGCCAGCAGCGTAGTCGGGCATTCCTACAATGAGCAGTTCTTC.

The chain combines TRBV29-1 with TRBJ1-1; D not resolved. This CDR3 has 14 residues. The germline CDR1 and CDR2 sequences are SQVTM and ANQGSEA. The V end lost 7 bases, the J end lost 7 bases, and 22 bases lay between the germline ends. CDR3 sequence: CSAFRPPGNFEAFF. The CDR3 region has the DNA TGCAGCGCTTTCAGGCCCCCCGGGAACTTTGAAGCTTTCTTT.

This clonotype was recorded a few times. The chain employs TRBV6-5 and TRBJ2-3; 8 bases match TRBD2. The CDR3 spans 17 residues. Germline V lookup: CDR1 MNHEY, CDR2 SVGAGI. V lost 1 base to trimming and J lost 2 bases; unmatched junction nucleotides: 8. CDR3: CASSYFTSGENTDTQYF. The CDR3 DNA sequence: TGTGCCAGCAGTTACTTTACTAGCGGCGAAAACACAGATACGCAGTATTTT.

This clonotype was recorded a few times. The V gene is TRBV5-5, the J gene TRBJ1-1, with unresolved D. There are 13 residues in the CDR3. V lost 0 bases and J 3 bases, leaving 6 bases between the germline ends. Germline V lookup: CDR1 SGHKS, CDR2 YYEKEE (reference sequence). CDR3 sequence (DNA): TGTGCCAGCAGCTTGGAGTGGTACACTGAAGCTTTCTTT. Residues: CASSLEWYTEAFF.

The J gene is TRBJ2-4, the V gene TRBV24-1; tentative D call: TRBD2 (6 bases). Trimming left V 3 bases short and J 8 bases short, with 13 bases between. Germline V gives CDR1 KGHDR, CDR2 SFDVKD. The CDR3 length is 14 residues. The CDR3 here is CATSDPTREDIQYF. The CDR3 coding sequence is TGTGCCACCAGTGATCCGACTAGAGAGGACATTCAGTACTTC.

This clonotype was seen at least ten times. Here the CDR3 reads CASSLSRDSETQYF. The CDR3 DNA follows: TGCGCCAGCAGCTTGTCACGAGATTCGGAGACCCAGTACTTC. This chain joins TRBV5-1 and TRBJ2-5; D is undetermined. There are 14 residues in the CDR3. V was trimmed by 1 base and J by 5 bases, leaving 12 bases between them. Germline CDR1 and CDR2: SGHRS and YFSETQ.

V gene TRBV21-1 combines with J gene TRBJ1-4. TRBV21-1 is recorded as a pseudogene. The length of the CDR3 is 16 residues. Here the CDR3 DNA reads TGTGCCAGCAGCAAACAGGGCCCGGGGCCAAATGAAAAACTGTTTTTT. Amino acids: CASSKQGPGPNEKLFF.